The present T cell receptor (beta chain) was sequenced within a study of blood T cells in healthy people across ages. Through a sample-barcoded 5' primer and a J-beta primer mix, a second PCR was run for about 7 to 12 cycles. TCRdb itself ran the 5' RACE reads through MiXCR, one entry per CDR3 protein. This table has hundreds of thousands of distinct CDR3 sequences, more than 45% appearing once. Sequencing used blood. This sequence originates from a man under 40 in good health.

The CDR3 DNA is TGTGCCAGCAGCTTAGATCACAGGGTGGCCTACGAGCAGTACTTC. Its protein product is CASSLDHRVAYEQYF. The J gene is TRBJ2-7, the V gene TRBV7-6; a weak D match, TRBD1 (6 bases). Trimming stripped 1 base from V and 2 bases from J, with 12 bases between. The CDR3 runs to 15 residues. CDR1 and CDR2 from the germline V gene are SGHVS and FNYEAQ.